The 19 T cell receptor beta chains listed next were all sequenced from one sample in a study of shared clonotypes between healthy human individuals (dated by TCRdb to the early 2020s). The protocol used for the library was the immunoSEQ multiplex PCR assay. TCRdb stores this immuneACCESS table with in-frame sequences only. Part of the clones is absent; in the studies checked, under half of the shortfall reflects unresolved V genes, and no reason is known for the rest. Counted in this sample were about 680,000 clones; about 90% of them appeared once. In total, the top ten clones hold approximately 24% of the sample. For the CD8 naive samples, CD45RO-negative cells were positively selected for CCR7, yielding a CD45RA+CCR7+ population from which TemRA cells were excluded. Specimen: naive CD8+ T cells sorted from blood. The sample's cell subset or site label is to be understood as: CD45RA+CCR7+. The source of these receptors is a man under 40 in good health.

The chain has TRBV27 and TRBJ2-7; D possibly matches TRBD1 or TRBD2 (5 bases each). CDR1 and CDR2 from the germline V gene are MNHEY and SMNVEV (reference sequence). The CDR3 loop spans 14 amino acids. Trimming stripped 8 bases from V and 2 bases from J, with 16 bases between. The CDR3 DNA is TGTGCCAGCCGGGGACCACCACAGGCCTACGAGCAGTACTTC. Its protein product is CASRGPPQAYEQYF.

For the CDR3, the DNA is TGTGCCAGTAGTCCAAGCGGGAGCAGGGAGCAGTACTTC. It yields the protein CASSPSGSREQYF. The genes are TRBV19 and TRBJ2-7; 8 bases are shared with TRBD2. The length of the CDR3 is 13 residues. Germline V lookup: CDR1 LNHDA, CDR2 SQIVND (reference sequence). The ends lost 5 bases at V and 7 bases at J; junction bases unmatched: 7.

The chain links TRBV7-9 to TRBJ2-7; TRBD2 matches 7 bases. The ends lost 2 bases at V and 4 bases at J; junction bases unmatched: 8. Germline assignment: CDR1 SEHNR and CDR2 FQNEAQ (reference sequence). The CDR3 runs 15 residues. DNA for the CDR3: TGTGCCAGCAGCTTACTGTCTAGCGGAGAATACGAGCAGTACTTC. Its translation: CASSLLSSGEYEQYF.

The J gene is TRBJ2-1, the V gene TRBV29-1, with TRBD2 identical over 13 bases. The V gene's germline CDR1 is SQVTM and CDR2 ANQGSEA. The CDR3 sequence is 17 residues long. With 7 bases clipped from V and 0 bases from J, the junction kept 9 bases outside the gene matches. The CDR3 DNA reads as TGCAGCGCCAGGACTAGCGGGAGCGCGAGCTCCTACAATGAGCAGTTCTTC. It codes for CSARTSGSASSYNEQFF.

A word on this clone: This sample also contains other DNA sequences that code for the same CDR3. The chain couples TRBV6-1 to TRBJ2-7, with TRBD2 matching over 10 bases. The germline V gene encodes CDR1 MNHNS and CDR2 SASEGT. The CDR3 runs 15 residues. V lost 2 bases, J lost 1 base, and 2 bases stayed unmatched. Here the CDR3 reads CASSELAGVSYEQYF. The CDR3 coding sequence is TGTGCCAGCAGTGAACTAGCGGGAGTGTCCTACGAGCAGTACTTC.

The chain employs TRBV5-5 and TRBJ2-2, with D possibly being TRBD2 (6 bases). V was trimmed by 2 bases and J by 2 bases, leaving 13 bases between them. This CDR3 region has 16 residues. The germline gives CDR1 SGHKS, CDR2 YYEKEE (reference sequence). This CDR3 is CASSFGTLINTGELFF. Here the CDR3 DNA reads TGTGCCAGCAGCTTCGGGACTCTCATAAACACCGGGGAGCTGTTTTTT.

The chain joins TRBV4-1 to TRBJ2-7; D is ambiguous. The CDR3 is 15 amino acids. V gave up 0 bases and J gave up 2 bases, with 11 bases separating them. Germline V CDR1 and CDR2: MGHRA, YSYEKL. The CDR3: CASSQESALAYEQYF. The CDR3 DNA follows: TGCGCCAGCAGCCAAGAATCAGCCTTAGCCTACGAGCAGTACTTC.

The DNA for the CDR3 is TGTGCCAGCAGTCCTAGCGGGATCTCCTACAATGAGCAGTTCTTC. This codes for CASSPSGISYNEQFF. The genes are TRBV2 and TRBJ2-1, with TRBD2 matching over 9 bases. With V trimmed by 5 bases and J by 0 bases, 2 bases remained unmatched. From germline, CDR1 is SNHLY and CDR2 FYNNEI. The CDR3 sequence is 15 residues long.

This chain connects TRBV19 to TRBJ2-5, with a tentative D call TRBD1 (5 bases). This CDR3 has 13 amino acids. Germline V gene lookup returns CDR1 LNHDA and CDR2 SQIVND (reference sequence). Trimming shortened V by 2 bases and J by 5 bases, and 9 bases separated the two germline ends. CDR3 sequence: CASSIRGYETQYF. In DNA form, the CDR3 reads TGTGCCAGTAGTATAAGGGGTTACGAGACCCAGTACTTC.

This rearrangement joins TRBV7-3 to TRBJ2-3; possible D gene TRBD1, 6 bases. The germline V and J ends were trimmed by 3 bases and 5 bases, with 12 bases remaining between them. The CDR3 length is 14 residues. Germline CDR1 and CDR2: SGHTA and FQGTGA. CDR3 bases: TGTGCCAGCAGCTTGATGGGGGCGGGAGATACGCAGTATTTT. Protein product: CASSLMGAGDTQYF.

The gene calls are TRBV27 and TRBJ2-3; 7 bases line up with TRBD2. The CDR3 sequence is 14 residues long. V gave up 6 bases and J gave up 0 bases; unmatched junction bases: 3. CDR1 is MNHEY, CDR2 SMNVEV, per germline (reference sequence). CDR3 sequence reads: CASSGSGSTDTQYF. DNA for the CDR3: TGTGCCAGCAGCGGTAGCGGGAGCACAGATACGCAGTATTTT.

Here the CDR3 reads CASTTGPQRLINEQFF. The DNA of the CDR3 is TGTGCCAGCACGACAGGCCCCCAAAGACTAATCAATGAGCAGTTCTTC. The chain recombines TRBV6-6 with TRBJ2-1; weak D call: TRBD1 (6 bases). The length of the CDR3 is 16 residues. The germline CDR1 and CDR2 sequences are MNHNY and SVGAGI (reference sequence). V was clipped by 7 bases and J by 6 bases, with 22 bases between them.

This rearrangement joins TRBV29-1 to TRBJ2-7; 9 nucleotides line up with TRBD1. Germline values: CDR1 SQVTM, CDR2 ANQGSEA. CDR3 length equals 14 residues. The V and J ends lost 1 base and 3 bases, in that order; junction bases with no gene match: 4. Here the CDR3 reads CSVEGTGDNYEQYF. CDR3 DNA: TGCAGCGTTGAAGGGACAGGGGATAACTACGAGCAGTACTTC.

As for this clone: The sample has other DNA sequences that encode this CDR3 too. This chain joins TRBV27 and TRBJ2-1, with D maybe TRBD1 (5 bases). Trimming removed 2 bases at V and 5 bases at J, with 7 bases between. Germline V gene lookup returns CDR1 MNHEY and CDR2 SMNVEV (reference sequence). The CDR3 length is 13 residues. This chain's CDR3 is CASSLGRDNEQFF. CDR3 nucleotides: TGTGCCAGCAGTTTAGGCAGGGACAATGAGCAGTTCTTC.

This clone was counted a single time. The chain carries TRBV5-8 and TRBJ2-5, with 11 nucleotides matching TRBD2. This CDR3 contains 17 residues. CDR1 is SGHTS, CDR2 YDEGEE, per germline. Trimming cost V 0 bases and J 1 base; bases outside gene matches: 5. The CDR3 is CASSLGSSGRPQETQYF. CDR3 coding DNA: TGTGCCAGCAGCTTGGGGTCTAGCGGGAGGCCCCAAGAGACCCAGTACTTC.

The chain employs TRBV25-1 and TRBJ2-5; D gene uncertain. V was clipped by 3 bases and J by 2 bases, with 7 bases between them. CDR3 length: 13 amino acids. From germline, CDR1 is MGHDK and CDR2 SYGVNS. Written as DNA, the CDR3 is TGTGCCAGCAGTGAGGGGAATCAAGAGACCCAGTACTTC. Translating gives CASSEGNQETQYF.

The rearrangement joins TRBV28 to TRBJ1-1; D gene uncertain. The length of the CDR3 is 13 residues. The germline V and J ends were trimmed by 2 bases and 11 bases, with 15 bases remaining between them. From germline, CDR1 is MDHEN and CDR2 SYDVKM. The CDR3 DNA is TGTGCCAGCAGTTTACCCCGCCTCGATGGGGCTTTCTTT. This translates into CASSLPRLDGAFF.

The genes are TRBV10-2 and TRBJ1-1; D may be TRBD1 (6 bases). The V gene's germline CDR1 is WSHSY and CDR2 SAAADI. This CDR3 comprises 16 residues. Trimming left V 5 bases short and J 4 bases short, with 20 bases between. The chain's CDR3 is CASSNPWTASSTEAFF. The CDR3 DNA reads TGCGCCAGCAGTAACCCTTGGACAGCTTCCAGCACTGAAGCTTTCTTT.

The chain couples TRBV28 to TRBJ2-1, with 10 bases aligning to TRBD2. V was clipped by 2 bases and J by 2 bases; unmatched bases: 12. In germline, CDR1 is MDHEN, CDR2 SYDVKM. This CDR3 comprises 19 residues. The CDR3 DNA reads TGTGCCAGCAGTTTAAGTAGTGCGAGCGGGAGGGTTACCTACAATGAGCAGTTCTTC. It yields the protein CASSLSSASGRVTYNEQFF.